This T cell receptor (beta chain) was sequenced during a study of T cells after somatic rescue of genetic block (dated by TCRdb to the early 2020s). For the study in its entirety: What the study looked at was long-term robustness, specifically in a T-cell system that came about through somatic rescue of a genetic block in T-cell development.

The library was produced with the immunoSEQ multiplex PCR assay. This immuneACCESS table, as held by TCRdb, lists in-frame sequences with V and J called but not all clones. Of the missing ones, under half trace to an unresolved V gene in checked studies; the others have no known cause. The sample profile shows some 68,000 clones; roughly 93% of them were found once. The top ten clones comprise around 2.8% of the sample. V and J lose 7 bases and 4 bases, and a span of 12 bases separates them. According to the germline V gene, CDR1 reads SGHAT and CDR2 reads FQNNGV. The cysteine opens and the phenylalanine closes a CDR3 of 13 amino acids. The retained sequence is limited to the CDR3, 39 bases, with the frame set at the first base. Of note for this clone: Its antigen remains unidentified. Per-base quality was not reported, and no clone a single base away is much larger than it.

Recombination linked TRBV11-2 to TRBJ2-3; the D segment could be TRBD1, given 5 matching bases. Sequencing was performed on peripheral blood mononuclear cells (PBMCs). The source of this sequence is a man younger than 45. In nucleotide form, the sequence is TGTGCCAGCACCCGAGCCAGGGCAGATACGCAGTATTTT. The encoded protein is CASTRARADTQYF.